Sequencing of this T cell receptor (beta chain) was carried out in a study of blood T cells in healthy people across ages. This clonotype was seen a single time. The CDR3 runs 19 residues. Germline V gene sequence: CDR1 SGHAT, CDR2 FQNNGV. V shed 2 bases and J 2 bases; nucleotides not matched to a gene: 13. With a J-beta primer mix and a sample-barcoded 5' primer, a second PCR ran 7 to 11 cycles. TCRdb analysed the 5' RACE reads with MiXCR anew, one entry per CDR3 protein. This sample has approximately 690,000 distinct CDR3 sequences, with about 43% found just once. The chain has TRBV11-2 and TRBJ2-1; TRBD2 aligns across 9 bases. This sequence was found in a man older than 75 in good health. The sequenced material came from blood. CDR3 loop: CASSLRSEGAGGPYNEQFF. The CDR3 nucleotides read TGTGCCAGCAGCTTAAGGTCGGAGGGGGCGGGGGGGCCCTACAATGAGCAGTTCTTC.